This TCR beta chain was recovered during a study of cytomegalovirus exposure and HLA in healthy donors. Between the trimmed V and J ends, which lost 7 bases and 4 bases, there was a span of 19 bases. Germline lookup yields CDR1 LNHDA and CDR2 SQIVND (reference sequence). The CDR3 has 15 residues. Assay used: immunoSEQ multiplex PCR; TCRdb lists only in-frame clones, some missing. This sample has under 200,000 clones, with approximately 78% found just once. The rearrangement links TRBV19 to TRBJ2-5; D is unclear. This sequence was found in a woman younger than 45 in good health and CMV-seronegative. Sequences were obtained from PBMCs. The CDR3 DNA sequence: TGTGCCAGTACCGAGCCCGGTCGCTCTCGAGAGACCCAGTACTTC. The encoded protein is CASTEPGRSRETQYF.